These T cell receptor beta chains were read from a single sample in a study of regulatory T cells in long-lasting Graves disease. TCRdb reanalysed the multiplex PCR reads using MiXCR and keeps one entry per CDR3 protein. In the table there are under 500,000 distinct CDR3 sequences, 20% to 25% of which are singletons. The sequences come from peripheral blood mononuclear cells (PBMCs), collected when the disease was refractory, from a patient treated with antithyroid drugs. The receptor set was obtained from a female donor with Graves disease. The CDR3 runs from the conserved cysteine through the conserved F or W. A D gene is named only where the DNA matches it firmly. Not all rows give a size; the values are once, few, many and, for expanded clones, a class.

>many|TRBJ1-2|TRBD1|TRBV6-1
CASSRTGGYGYTF
TGTGCCAGCAGCCGTACAGGGGGCTATGGCTACACCTTC
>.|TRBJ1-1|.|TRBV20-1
CSALGAPVNTEAFF
TGCAGTGCTCTAGGGGCACCCGTGAACACTGAAGCTTTCTTT
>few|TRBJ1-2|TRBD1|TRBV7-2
CASSDRTGLSGYTF
TGTGCCAGCAGCGACCGGACAGGGCTCTCTGGCTACACCTTC
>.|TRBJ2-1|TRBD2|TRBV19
CASSIAASGRANEQFF
TGTGCCAGTAGTATAGCGGCTAGCGGGAGGGCTAATGAGCAGTTCTTC
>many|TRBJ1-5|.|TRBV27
CASSLSVFLSNQPQHF
TGTGCCAGCAGTTTGTCAGTTTTCCTTAGCAATCAGCCCCAGCATTTT
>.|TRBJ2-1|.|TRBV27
CASSPQVPQRNEQFF
TGTGCCAGCAGTCCACAGGTCCCACAGCGCAATGAGCAGTTCTTC
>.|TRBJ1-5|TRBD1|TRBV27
CASSFTTGGNQPQHF
TGTGCCAGCAGTTTTACGACAGGGGGCAATCAGCCCCAGCATTTT
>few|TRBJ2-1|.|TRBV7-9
CASSLVGSGPYNEQFF
TGTGCCAGCAGCTTAGTTGGTTCGGGACCCTACAATGAGCAGTTCTTC
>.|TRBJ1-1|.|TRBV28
CASSGGEGYTEAFF
TGTGCCAGCAGTGGAGGGGAGGGGTACACTGAAGCTTTCTTT
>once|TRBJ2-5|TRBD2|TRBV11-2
CASSLGVAGGSVESQYF
TGTGCCAGCAGCTTGGGGGTAGCGGGAGGGTCTGTAGAGTCCCAGTACTTC
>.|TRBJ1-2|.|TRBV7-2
CASSFAGTSDGYTF
TGTGCCAGCAGCTTCGCCGGGACATCCGATGGCTACACCTTC
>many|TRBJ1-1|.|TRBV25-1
CASSFSGSANTEAFF
TGTGCCAGCAGTTTTTCAGGGTCGGCGAACACTGAAGCTTTCTTT
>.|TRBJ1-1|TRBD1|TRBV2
CATGGQGANEAFF
TGTGCCACCGGGGGACAGGGGGCGAATGAAGCTTTCTTT
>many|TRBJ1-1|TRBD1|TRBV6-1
CASRSIEGARTEAFF
TGTGCCAGCCGAAGTATCGAGGGGGCGCGTACTGAAGCTTTCTTT
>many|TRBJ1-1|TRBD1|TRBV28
CASSLGGFTGDTEAFF
TGTGCCAGCAGTTTAGGGGGCTTTACAGGGGACACTGAAGCTTTCTTT
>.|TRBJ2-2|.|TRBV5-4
CASSPGLSNTGELFF
TGTGCCAGCAGCCCGGGACTCAGCAACACCGGGGAGCTGTTTTTT
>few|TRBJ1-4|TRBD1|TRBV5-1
CASSSGQANEKLFF
TGCGCCAGCAGCTCCGGACAGGCTAATGAAAAACTGTTTTTT
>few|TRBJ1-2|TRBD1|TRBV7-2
CASSSGQGWGTF
TGTGCCAGCAGTTCCGGACAGGGGTGGGGCACCTTC
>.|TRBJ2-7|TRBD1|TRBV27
CASSLLPTGGYEQYF
TGTGCCAGCAGTCTCTTACCGACAGGGGGCTACGAGCAGTACTTC
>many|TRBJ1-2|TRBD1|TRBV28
CASSRTGGGQPKSNYGYTF
TGTGCCAGCAGTCGGACAGGGGGCGGCCAGCCTAAATCTAACTATGGCTACACCTTC
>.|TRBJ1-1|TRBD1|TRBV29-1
CSVQGGVATEAFF
TGCAGCGTTCAGGGGGGTGTCGCCACTGAAGCTTTCTTT
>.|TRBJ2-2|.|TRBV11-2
CASSPGLGGELFF
TGTGCCAGCAGCCCGGGACTCGGAGGGGAGCTGTTTTTT
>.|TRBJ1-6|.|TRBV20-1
CSARETTVNSPLHF
TGCAGTGCTAGAGAGACGACAGTAAATTCACCCCTCCACTTT
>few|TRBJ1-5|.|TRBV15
CATSRAGTNQPQHF
TGTGCCACCAGCAGAGCCGGGACAAATCAGCCCCAGCATTTT
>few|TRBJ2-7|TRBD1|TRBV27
CASRPTGPYEQYF
TGTGCCAGCAGACCGACAGGGCCCTACGAGCAGTACTTC
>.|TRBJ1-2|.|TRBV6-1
CASRGYGNYGYTF
TGTGCCAGCCGGGGGTATGGAAACTATGGCTACACCTTC
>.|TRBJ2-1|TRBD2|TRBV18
CASSPPGLAGGTEQFF
TGTGCCAGCTCACCACCGGGACTAGCGGGAGGAACTGAGCAGTTCTTC
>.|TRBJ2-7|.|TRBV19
CASSHPPGDMSYEQYF
TGTGCCAGTAGTCACCCCCCAGGGGACATGTCCTACGAGCAGTACTTC
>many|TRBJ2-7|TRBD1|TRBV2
CASSVGQGSYEQYF
TGTGCCAGCAGTGTGGGACAGGGCTCCTACGAGCAGTACTTC
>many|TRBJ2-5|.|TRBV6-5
CASSYGGAQETQYF
TGTGCCAGCAGTTACGGGGGGGCTCAAGAGACCCAGTACTTC
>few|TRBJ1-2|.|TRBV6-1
CASKRRANYGYTF
TGTGCCAGCAAAAGGAGAGCTAACTATGGCTACACCTTC
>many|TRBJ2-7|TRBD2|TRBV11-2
CASSLGGSTYEQYF
TGTGCCAGCAGCTTAGGCGGGAGTACCTACGAGCAGTACTTC
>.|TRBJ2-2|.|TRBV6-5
CASSSNRVGELFF
TGTGCCAGCAGTTCTAACAGGGTCGGGGAGCTGTTTTTT